The sample holds one count of the clone carrying this T cell receptor beta chain. This sample is part of a study of blood T cell repertoires in COVID-19. Study-level information: COVID-19 samples from acute and convalescent phases originated in the United States, Italy and Spain. T cells, B-cell-depleted T cells, or PBMCs provided the cDNA or gDNA that served as material.

Per the study methods: Amplification from reference gene primers served as the basis for estimated nucleated cell counts. Assay: immunoSEQ multiplex PCR; the TCRdb copy retains only in-frame clones and omits some. V, J and clone size were drawn from that table, and D and trimming were deduced from the DNA. Seen here are more than 150,000 clones, around 86% observed once, and the top ten hold roughly 8.6%. Trimming pared 3 bases from V and 1 base from J, leaving 4 bases between. This CDR3 region has 13 residues. Germline lookup yields CDR1 MNHEY and CDR2 SMNVEV (reference sequence). This sequence was found in a man in his fifties or sixties with acute or convalescent COVID-19. Sequenced material: peripheral blood. The chain combines TRBV27 with TRBJ1-5; no clear D. CDR3 amino acids: CASSLSSNQPQHF. DNA for the CDR3: TGTGCCAGCAGTTTGAGCAGCAATCAGCCCCAGCATTTT.